A selection of T cell receptor beta chains follows, all from one sample in a study of blood T cell repertoires in COVID-19. Sequenced by immunoSEQ multiplex PCR; TCRdb stores in-frame clones only, minus some. The sample shows around 200,000 clones, around nine tenths of them seen only once. Material for sequencing was peripheral blood. The receptors were sampled from a man in his 70s with acute or convalescent COVID-19. Each CDR3 is given with its conserved first and last residue. The D gene is left open where the match is weak. Rows give clone size only sometimes, using once, few, many, or a class for an expanded clone.

TRBV7-2	TRBD2	TRBJ2-5	NA	TGTGCCAGCAGCTTCCGGCGGGGGGAATTGGAGACCCAGTACTTC	CASSFRRGELETQYF
TRBV4-2	TRBD1	TRBJ1-3	NA	TGTGCCAGCAGCCAGGTACCGGGACAGGGAGGAAACACCATATATTTT	CASSQVPGQGGNTIYF
TRBV6-2/TRBV6-3	NA	TRBJ1-1	NA	TGTGCCAGCAGTTATCCGGGGGGATCGAGTAAGGACACTGAAGCTTTCTTT	CASSYPGGSSKDTEAFF
TRBV5-1	NA	TRBJ2-6	NA	TGCGCCAGCAGCCTGACGTCAGGGTCTGGGGCCAACGTCCTGACTTTC	CASSLTSGSGANVLTF
TRBV10-3	TRBD1	TRBJ1-3	once	TGTGCCATCAGTGAAGGGGACAGCTACAGCTCTGGAAACACCATATATTTT	CAISEGDSYSSGNTIYF
TRBV6-5	NA	TRBJ1-2	once	TGTGCCAGCAGTATGGACAGCTATGGCTACACCTTC	CASSMDSYGYTF
TRBV5-1	TRBD2	TRBJ2-3	NA	TGCGCCAGCAGCCCTAGCGGGAGAGCCGCCACAGATACGCAGTATTTT	CASSPSGRAATDTQYF
TRBV5-4	TRBD1	TRBJ1-2	NA	TGTGCCAGCAGCAAGGGACAGGAAGTTGGCTACACCTTC	CASSKGQEVGYTF
TRBV5-6	TRBD1	TRBJ1-4	NA	TGTGCCAGCAGCCCTGGACAGGGAGTGGTAAAACTGTTTTTT	CASSPGQGVVKLFF
TRBV10-3	NA	TRBJ2-7	NA	TGTGCCATCTCCGGGTGGGGCCCATCATCTGAGCAGTACTTC	CAISGWGPSSEQYF
TRBV11-1	NA	TRBJ2-7	NA	TGTGCCAGCACGTTCCCTAGCTTAGGATTCCACGAGCAGTACTTC	CASTFPSLGFHEQYF
TRBV28	NA	TRBJ1-2	once	TGTGCCAGCAGTTTGAGGGTTGGCTACACCTTC	CASSLRVGYTF
TRBV19	TRBD1	TRBJ2-1	few	TGTGCCAGTATTGGACAGGGTGTCAATGAGCAGTTCTTC	CASIGQGVNEQFF
TRBV7-9	TRBD2	TRBJ2-1	NA	TGTGCCAGCAGCTTGGACGGGACTAGCGGGAGAGGAAAGTTCTTC	CASSLDGTSGRGKFF
TRBV28	TRBD2	TRBJ2-7	few	TGTGCCAGCAGTTTAATCCGCGGGGGGGCTTCCGAGCAGTACTTC	CASSLIRGGASEQYF
TRBV11-2	NA	TRBJ2-7	NA	TGTGCCAGCAGCTTAGGACAGCTCTACGAGCAGTACTTC	CASSLGQLYEQYF
TRBV5-4	TRBD1	TRBJ1-2	NA	TGTGCCAGCAGCCTTTTAACTCCGGGACAGGGGAGCTTTGGGGGCTACACCTTC	CASSLLTPGQGSFGGYTF
TRBV24-1	TRBD1	TRBJ2-7	NA	TGTGCCACCAGTGAGCCCGGGACAGGGGACAACGAGCAGTACTTC	CATSEPGTGDNEQYF
TRBV7-3	TRBD2	TRBJ2-3	NA	TGTGCCAGCAGCCTCGCAGCGGGAAGCACAGATACGCAGTATTTT	CASSLAAGSTDTQYF
TRBV2	TRBD1	TRBJ2-2	NA	TGTGCCAGCAGTGAAAGGGGGCATGTCGGGGAGCTGTTTTTT	CASSERGHVGELFF
TRBV6-1	NA	TRBJ1-6	NA	TGTGCCAGCAGTGAAAGGACAGCTTATAATTCACCCCTCCACTTT	CASSERTAYNSPLHF
TRBV3-1/TRBV3-2	NA	TRBJ1-3	NA	TGTGCCAGCAGCCAAGACAAAATCGGCAGGTCGTTTGGAAACACCATATATTTT	CASSQDKIGRSFGNTIYF
TRBV7-8	NA	TRBJ2-2	NA	TGTGCCAGCAGCGAGGGACAACCCGCCGGGGAGCTGTTTTTT	CASSEGQPAGELFF
TRBV28	NA	TRBJ2-3	NA	TGTGCCAGCCTTGAAATAGGAGGGGTAGATACGCAGTATTTT	CASLEIGGVDTQYF
TRBV3-1/TRBV3-2	NA	TRBJ2-3	NA	TGTGCCAGCAGCCAAGATCCCCCGGGACAACGAGATACGCAGTATTTT	CASSQDPPGQRDTQYF
TRBV2	TRBD1	TRBJ2-1	once	TGTGCCAGCAGGAGTTATGGGCAGGGGGATGCCTACAATGAGCAGTTCTTC	CASRSYGQGDAYNEQFF
TRBV21-1	NA	TRBJ1-2	NA	TGTGCCAGCAGCGCGACAGGAGATAACTATGGCTACACCTTC	CASSATGDNYGYTF
TRBV5-1	NA	TRBJ2-7	few	TGCGCCAGCAGCTTGGACAGCCAATACGAGCAGTACTTC	CASSLDSQYEQYF
TRBV27	TRBD2	TRBJ2-7	few	TGTGCCAGCAGTTTATCGGGACTAGTGCCCTACGAGCAGTACTTC	CASSLSGLVPYEQYF
TRBV6-5	NA	TRBJ2-3	NA	TGTGCCAGCAGTTACGACCAGGCTCGCACAGATACGCAGTATTTT	CASSYDQARTDTQYF
TRBV7-2	TRBD1	TRBJ1-2	NA	TGTGCCAGCAGCCAGACGACAGGGGTTGGCTACACCTTC	CASSQTTGVGYTF
TRBV19	NA	TRBJ2-5	NA	TGTGCCAGTGGGGCTTTGGCCGGAGAGACCCAGTACTTC	CASGALAGETQYF
TRBV28	NA	TRBJ1-1	NA	TGTGCCAGCAGTCCCCTCGGCAGGGCTCTAACTGAAGCTTTCTTT	CASSPLGRALTEAFF
TRBV10-3	NA	TRBJ2-5	NA	TGTGCCATCGCTAGGGACACCGGCCAAGAGACCCAGTACTTC	CAIARDTGQETQYF
TRBV5-1	NA	TRBJ1-1	few	TGCGCCAGCAGCTTGGGCAGTTTGAACACTGAAGCTTTCTTT	CASSLGSLNTEAFF
TRBV29-1	NA	TRBJ2-7	NA	TGCAGCGTCGCGCTACCGGGCGAGCAGTACTTC	CSVALPGEQYF
TRBV30	TRBD1	TRBJ2-7	NA	TGTGCCAGGAGTCCGGGACAGGGTCCCTACGAGCAGTACTTC	CARSPGQGPYEQYF